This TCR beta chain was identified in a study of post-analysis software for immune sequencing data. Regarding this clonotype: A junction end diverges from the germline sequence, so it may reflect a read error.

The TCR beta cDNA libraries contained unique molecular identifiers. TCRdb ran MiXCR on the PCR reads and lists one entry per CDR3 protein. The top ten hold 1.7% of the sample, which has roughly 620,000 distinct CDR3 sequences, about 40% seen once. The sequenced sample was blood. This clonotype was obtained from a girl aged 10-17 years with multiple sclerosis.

The CDR3 is CASSLDPGLPYEQYF. As DNA, the CDR3 is TGTGCTAGCAGCTTAGATCCGGGACTGCCCTACGAGCAGTACTTC. The V call is TRBV7-8, the J call TRBJ2-7, with D tentatively TRBD2 (6 bases). Per the germline V gene, CDR1 is SGHVS and CDR2 is FQNEAQ. The length of the CDR3 is 15 residues. Full variable domain (remainder filled in from reference TRBV7-8 and TRBJ2-7): GAGVSQSPRYKVAKRGQDVALRCDPISGHVSLFWYQQALGQGPEFLTYFQNEAQLDKSGLPSDRFFAERPEGSVSTLKIQRTQQEDSAVYLCASSLDPGLPYEQYFGPGTRLTVT.